The rows below give T cell receptor beta chains drawn from one sample of a study of blood T cell repertoires in COVID-19. Sequencing used immunoSEQ multiplex PCR; TCRdb keeps in-frame clones, though not all of them. In the table there are 200,000 to 250,000 clones, about 86% of which are singletons. The specimen sequenced was PBMCs or T cells enriched from blood (not recorded which). The origin of the receptors is a woman aged 45-60 years with acute COVID-19. CDR3s include the opening cysteine and the closing phenylalanine or tryptophan. D genes are given only for firm matches. Clone size is stated in some rows and not others, as once, few, many or a class when expanded.

v_gene	abundance	len	d_gene	j_gene	CDR3aa	CDR3nt
TRBV11-2	NA	18	TRBD2	TRBJ2-7	CASSSSGTSGRPNYEQYF	TGTGCCAGCAGCTCCTCCGGGACTAGCGGGAGGCCGAACTACGAGCAGTACTTC
TRBV6-5	NA	15	TRBD2	TRBJ2-1	CASSYSSLADNEQFF	TGTGCCAGCAGTTACTCCTCACTAGCGGACAATGAGCAGTTCTTC
TRBV27	NA	14	NA	TRBJ1-5	CASRQGSANQPQHF	TGTGCCAGCAGGCAGGGGAGCGCGAATCAGCCCCAGCATTTT
TRBV14	few	15	NA	TRBJ2-7	CASSQERYGAYEQYF	TGTGCCAGCAGCCAAGAGAGGTACGGAGCCTACGAGCAGTACTTC
TRBV7-6	NA	16	TRBD2	TRBJ2-1	CASSPQGGSQYNEQFF	TGTGCCAGCAGCCCCCAAGGCGGGAGTCAGTACAATGAGCAGTTCTTC
TRBV6-6	NA	14	TRBD1	TRBJ1-5	CASSSKGAHQPQHF	TGTGCCAGCAGTTCGAAGGGGGCTCATCAGCCCCAGCATTTT
TRBV27	NA	16	TRBD2	TRBJ2-1	CASTEGPGTSSNEQFF	TGTGCCAGCACCGAGGGCCCTGGGACTAGCAGTAATGAGCAGTTCTTC
TRBV10-3	NA	10	NA	TRBJ2-7	CAIGGSEQYF	TGTGCCATCGGGGGGTCAGAGCAGTACTTC
TRBV19	once	12	NA	TRBJ1-5	CASNEGAQPQHF	TGTGCCAGTAACGAAGGGGCCCAGCCCCAGCATTTT
TRBV7-2	NA	14	NA	TRBJ1-1	CASSFNRGYTEAFF	TGTGCCAGCAGCTTTAATAGGGGGTACACTGAAGCTTTCTTT
TRBV6-2/TRBV6-3	NA	16	TRBD2	TRBJ2-7	CASSLSTSGAKGEQYF	TGTGCCAGCAGTCTTTCGACTAGCGGGGCCAAGGGGGAGCAGTACTTC
TRBV7-2	few	13	NA	TRBJ2-7	CASSLARRDEEYF	TGTGCCAGCAGCTTAGCAAGACGGGATGAGGAGTACTTC